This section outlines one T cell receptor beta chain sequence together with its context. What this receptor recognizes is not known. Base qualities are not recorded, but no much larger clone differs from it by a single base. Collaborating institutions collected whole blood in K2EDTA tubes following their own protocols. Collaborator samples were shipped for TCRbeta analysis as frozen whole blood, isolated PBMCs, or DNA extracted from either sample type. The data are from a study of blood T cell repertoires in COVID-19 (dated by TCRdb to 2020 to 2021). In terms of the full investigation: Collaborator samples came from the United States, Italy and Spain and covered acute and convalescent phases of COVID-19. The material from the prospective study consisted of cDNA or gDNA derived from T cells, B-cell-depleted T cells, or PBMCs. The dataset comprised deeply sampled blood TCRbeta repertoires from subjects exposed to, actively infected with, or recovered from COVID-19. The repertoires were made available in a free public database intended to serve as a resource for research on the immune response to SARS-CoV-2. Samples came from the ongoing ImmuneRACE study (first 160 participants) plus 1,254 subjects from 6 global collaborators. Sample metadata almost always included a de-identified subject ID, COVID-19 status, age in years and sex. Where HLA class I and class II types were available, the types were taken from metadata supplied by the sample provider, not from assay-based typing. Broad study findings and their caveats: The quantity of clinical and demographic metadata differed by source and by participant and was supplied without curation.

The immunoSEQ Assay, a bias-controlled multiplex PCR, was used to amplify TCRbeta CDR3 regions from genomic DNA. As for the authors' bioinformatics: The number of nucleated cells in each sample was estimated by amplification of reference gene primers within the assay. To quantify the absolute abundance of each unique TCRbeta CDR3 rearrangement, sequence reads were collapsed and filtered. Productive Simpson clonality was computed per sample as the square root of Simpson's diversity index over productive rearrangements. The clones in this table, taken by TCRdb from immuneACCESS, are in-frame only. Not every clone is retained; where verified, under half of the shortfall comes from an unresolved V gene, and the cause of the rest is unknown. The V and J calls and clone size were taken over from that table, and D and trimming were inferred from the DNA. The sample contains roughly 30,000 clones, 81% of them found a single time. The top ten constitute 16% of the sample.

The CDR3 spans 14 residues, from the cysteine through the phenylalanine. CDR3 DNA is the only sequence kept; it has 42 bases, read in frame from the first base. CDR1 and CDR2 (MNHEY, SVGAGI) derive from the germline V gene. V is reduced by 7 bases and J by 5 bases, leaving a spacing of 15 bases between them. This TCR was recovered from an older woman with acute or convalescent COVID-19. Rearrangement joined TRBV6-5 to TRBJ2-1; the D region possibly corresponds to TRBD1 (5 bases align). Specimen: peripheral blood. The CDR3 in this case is CASIWGSGNNEQFF. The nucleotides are TGTGCCAGCATCTGGGGCTCCGGAAACAATGAGCAGTTCTTC.